This T cell receptor (beta chain) is from a study of blood T cell repertoires in COVID-19. Study-wide background: There were acute and convalescent COVID-19 samples, and they came from the United States, Italy and Spain. Nucleic acid was either cDNA or gDNA, and it came from T cells, B-cell-depleted T cells, or PBMCs.

Sequencing was performed with immunoSEQ multiplex PCR; in TCRdb, only in-frame clones are kept and a portion is missing. This sample yields nearly 400,000 clones, of which 85% to 90% are seen a single time; about 1.7% belongs to the top ten. V was clipped by 8 bases and J by 5 bases, with 9 bases between them. The CDR3 contains 11 residues. The specimen was PBMCs or T cells enriched from blood (not recorded which). V gene TRBV12-3 or TRBV12-4 combines with J gene TRBJ1-2; D gene uncertain. The receptor's source is a woman aged 25 to 45 who had recovered from COVID-19. For the CDR3, the DNA is TGTGCCAGCGACGGGGAGTATGGCTACACCTTC. Its protein product is CASDGEYGYTF.